What follows describes a single T cell receptor beta chain. The data were obtained in a study of chemoradiotherapy in HPV16-positive cancers. Sequencing was performed with immunoSEQ multiplex PCR; in TCRdb, only in-frame clones are kept and a portion is missing. The table records about 500 clones, 88% of them present only once. Germline V gene data show CDR1 as SEHNR and CDR2 as FQNEAQ (reference sequence). With 4 bases clipped from V and 6 bases from J, the junction kept 1 base outside the gene matches. The CDR3 totals 12 residues. The sequencing here drew on tumor tissue, taken from a patient who underwent chemoradiotherapy. The V gene is TRBV7-9, the J gene TRBJ1-2, with 8 bases lining up with TRBD1. The receptor was isolated from a human donor with HPV-associated anogenital cancer. The DNA of the CDR3 is TGTGCCAGCAGCTGGGACAGGAATGGCTACACCTTC. It is translated as CASSWDRNGYTF.